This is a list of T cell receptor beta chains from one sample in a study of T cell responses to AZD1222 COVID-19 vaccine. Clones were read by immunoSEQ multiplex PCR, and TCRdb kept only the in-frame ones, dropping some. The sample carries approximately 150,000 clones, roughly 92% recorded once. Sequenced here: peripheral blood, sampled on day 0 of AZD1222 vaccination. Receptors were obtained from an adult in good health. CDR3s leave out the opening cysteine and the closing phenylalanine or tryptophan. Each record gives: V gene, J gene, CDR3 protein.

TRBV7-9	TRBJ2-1	ASSPPVVRSRSLYNEQF
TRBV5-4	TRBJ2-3	ASSYHSYTQY
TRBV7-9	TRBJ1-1	ASSTQENTEAF
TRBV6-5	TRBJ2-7	ASLKGVYEQY
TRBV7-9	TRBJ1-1	AGRQGLGTEAF
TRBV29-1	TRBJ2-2	SCPGGSGELF
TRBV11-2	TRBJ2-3	ATRRANYNFTDTQY
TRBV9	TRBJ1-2	ASSVVDRTNYGYT
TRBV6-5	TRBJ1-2	ASSPLGSNYGYT
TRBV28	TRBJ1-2	ASSLGEGYGYT
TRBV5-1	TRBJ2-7	ASSRTSGRAHEQY
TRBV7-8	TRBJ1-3	ASSLDRRSGNTIY
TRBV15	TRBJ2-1	ATSRDHFLSYNEQF
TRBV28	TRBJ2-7	ASSLLKEREYEQY
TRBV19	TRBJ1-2	ASTHRPHYGYT
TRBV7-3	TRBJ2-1	ASSFAAGIYNEQF
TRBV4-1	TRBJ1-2	ASSSQRSANYGYT
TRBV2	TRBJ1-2	ASSSENYGYT
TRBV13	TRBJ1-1	ASRPGQRNTEAF
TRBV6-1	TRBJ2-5	ASSERDLDQETQY
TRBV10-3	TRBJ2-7	AAQLDLGGSYEQY
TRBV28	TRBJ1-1	ASSLYSDRDTEAF
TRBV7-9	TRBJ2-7	ASSPSGVNYEQY
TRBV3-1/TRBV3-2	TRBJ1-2	ASSQNQDGGYT
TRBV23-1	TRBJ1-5	ASSQGTSKIRNQPQH
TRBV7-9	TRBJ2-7	ASSLAPQLAGGREQY
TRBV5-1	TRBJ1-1	ASSSGPMNTEAF
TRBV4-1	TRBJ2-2	ASSRYPKGKDTGELF
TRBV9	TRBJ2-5	ASSVGGSGAQETQY
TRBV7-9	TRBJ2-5	ASSLIPGHGGETQY
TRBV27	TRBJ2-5	ASSLGETQY
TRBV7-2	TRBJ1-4	ASSYSGGLGEKLF
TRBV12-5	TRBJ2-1	ASGFSSSGSGEQF
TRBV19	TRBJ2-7	ASSPTGASGYEQY
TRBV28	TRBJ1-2	ASSPRGIGSGYT
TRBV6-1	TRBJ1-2	ASSEGIGIRFT
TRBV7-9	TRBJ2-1	ASSPTADLGGRSLGEQF
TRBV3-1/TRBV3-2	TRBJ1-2	ASSQGIYGYT
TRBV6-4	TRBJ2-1	ASRASHGGVYNEQF
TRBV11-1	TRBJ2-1	ASSLIASSYNEQF
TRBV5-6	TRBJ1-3	ASRWRFSGNTIY
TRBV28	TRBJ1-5	ASSPGGESNQPQH
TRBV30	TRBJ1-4	AWSGDGMF
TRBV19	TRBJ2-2	ASSPTITGELF
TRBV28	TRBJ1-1	ASSWQATNTEAF
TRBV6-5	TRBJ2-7	ASSFNYEQY
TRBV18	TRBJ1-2	ASSPDRGDYGYT
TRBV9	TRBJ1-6	ASSEADRASSYNSPLH